Following are 21 T cell receptor beta chains from one sample sequenced in a study of cytomegalovirus exposure and HLA in healthy donors. The PCR employed 60 Vbeta primers together with 13 Jbeta primers. Sequencing was performed with immunoSEQ multiplex PCR; in TCRdb, only in-frame clones are kept and a portion is missing. The table records about 85,000 clones, over 70% of them present only once. The sequenced sample consisted of PBMCs. The receptors originated from a woman between 50 and 59 years old in good health and CMV-seropositive.

This clone was picked up one time. The rearrangement links TRBV5-5 to TRBJ2-7; TRBD2 is a possible D gene (7 bases). Germline-derived CDR1 and CDR2 are SGHKS and YYEKEE (reference sequence). The V end was cut by 4 bases, the J end by 3 bases, with 20 bases between. The CDR3 runs to 16 residues. The CDR3: CASSTPWGGAFYEQYF. As DNA, the CDR3 is TGTGCCAGCAGCACCCCATGGGGGGGGGCCTTCTACGAGCAGTACTTC.

The chain couples TRBV2 to TRBJ1-2; 9 bases line up with TRBD1. The V segment lost 3 bases and the J segment 3 bases; nucleotides outside the gene matches: 14. The CDR3 consists of 18 residues. CDR1 and CDR2 from the germline V gene are SNHLY and FYNNEI. CDR3 amino acids: CASSDGDRALGRDYGYTF. CDR3 nucleotide sequence: TGTGCCAGCAGTGACGGGGACAGGGCCCTAGGCCGCGACTATGGCTACACCTTC.

This rearrangement joins TRBV9 to TRBJ2-3; 8 bases match TRBD2. This CDR3 region has 18 residues. CDR1 is SGDLS, CDR2 YYNGEE, per germline. The junction had 13 bases not matched to a gene; V was cut back by 0 bases and J by 4 bases. CDR3 amino acids: CASSVARAAGGVADTQYF. As DNA, the CDR3 is TGTGCCAGCAGCGTAGCCCGGGCGGCGGGAGGTGTAGCAGATACGCAGTATTTT.

The chain has TRBV5-1 and TRBJ2-1; TRBD1 agrees at 11 bases. The CDR3 has 16 residues. Per the germline V gene, CDR1 is SGHRS and CDR2 is YFSETQ. V lost 4 bases to trimming and J lost 4 bases; unmatched junction nucleotides: 7. CDR3 region: CASSRRDRGTYNEQFF. As DNA, the CDR3 is TGCGCCAGCAGCCGCCGGGACAGGGGGACTTACAATGAGCAGTTCTTC.

The chain is built from TRBV9 and TRBJ1-3; possibly TRBD1 for D (6 bases). Germline loops: CDR1 SGDLS, CDR2 YYNGEE. The germline V and J ends were trimmed by 2 bases and 1 base, with 16 bases remaining between them. This CDR3 spans 17 amino acids. Here the CDR3 reads CASSVGEGGHSGNTIYF. The CDR3 DNA follows: TGTGCCAGCAGCGTTGGGGAGGGGGGTCATTCTGGAAACACCATATATTTT.

The genes are TRBV9 and TRBJ1-2; the D gene is possibly TRBD1 (6 bases). This CDR3 has 16 residues. CDR1 is SGDLS, CDR2 YYNGEE, per germline. With 4 bases removed from V and 5 bases from J, the gap between germline ends came to 21 bases. CDR3: CASSIRENRVGYGYTF. CDR3 nucleotides: TGTGCCAGCAGCATACGAGAGAACAGGGTAGGGTATGGCTACACCTTC.

This sequence joins TRBV30 and TRBJ2-3; TRBD2 might be the D (6 bases). The CDR3 loop spans 14 amino acids. The V and J ends lost 4 bases and 2 bases respectively, with 13 bases between them. From germline, CDR1 is GTSNPN and CDR2 SVGIG (reference sequence). CDR3 loop: CAWKAGRNTDTQYF. The DNA for the CDR3 is TGTGCCTGGAAAGCAGGGAGGAACACAGATACGCAGTATTTT.

V and J are TRBV5-1 and TRBJ2-2; possible D gene TRBD2, 7 bases. From germline, CDR1 is SGHRS and CDR2 YFSETQ. V was pared by 3 bases and J by 0 bases, with 15 bases between. The CDR3 consists of 17 residues. In DNA form, the CDR3 reads TGCGCCAGCAGCTACCTGGGGGGGCTCGCGAACACCGGGGAGCTGTTTTTT. Translated, it gives CASSYLGGLANTGELFF.

The rearrangement joins TRBV7-2 to TRBJ2-7, with TRBD1 as a possible D gene (6 bases). The germline gives CDR1 SGHTA, CDR2 FQGNSA. This CDR3 has 17 amino acids. Trimming took 1 base from V and 0 from J, leaving 16 bases between them. The CDR3 DNA is TGTGCCAGCAGCTTAGGTCCGAGTAGGGGGAGCTCCTACGAGCAGTACTTC. Translated: CASSLGPSRGSSYEQYF.

The rearrangement links TRBV30 to TRBJ2-7; 7 nucleotides align to TRBD2. Germline assignment: CDR1 GTSNPN and CDR2 SVGIG (reference sequence). The CDR3 length is 13 residues. V lost 1 base and J lost 3; bases outside the gene matches: 3. CDR3: CAWSGAGIYEQYF. The CDR3 coding sequence is TGTGCCTGGAGTGGAGCGGGGATCTACGAGCAGTACTTC.

This clone appeared once. The V and J genes are TRBV21-1 and TRBJ1-5. TRBV21-1 is a pseudogene segment. The CDR3 has 18 amino acids. The DNA for the CDR3 is TGTGCCAGCAGCAAAGCGCCTTGGGGGGGGCTTAACAATCAGCCCCAGCATTTT. Its protein is CASSKAPWGGLNNQPQHF.

The CDR3 sequence is CASSFGLAGDASTDTQYF. The DNA for the CDR3 is TGTGCCAGCAGCTTCGGACTAGCGGGAGATGCCAGCACAGATACGCAGTATTTT. V usage is TRBV5-6 and J usage is TRBJ2-3, with 13 bases lining up with TRBD2. CDR1 and CDR2 from the germline V gene are SGHDT and YYEEEE. The ends lost 2 bases at V and 0 bases at J; junction bases unmatched: 6. CDR3 size: 18 residues.

This rearrangement joins TRBV6-5 to TRBJ1-2; D is unclear. Trimming removed 8 bases at V and 8 bases at J, with 24 bases between. CDR3 length: 15 residues. Germline V lookup: CDR1 MNHEY, CDR2 SVGAGI. The CDR3 DNA sequence: TGTGCCAGCTACGACGTAAGGGCCGGGGTAAAAGGCTACACCTTC. It specifies CASYDVRAGVKGYTF.

This chain links TRBV5-6 with TRBJ1-2, with 12 bases lining up with TRBD1. Trimming cost V 4 bases and J 5 bases; bases outside gene matches: 3. CDR3 length equals 14 residues. Germline lookup yields CDR1 SGHDT and CDR2 YYEEEE. The CDR3 sequence: CASSRDRGLYGYTF. The CDR3 nucleotides are TGTGCCAGCAGCCGGGACAGGGGGCTATATGGCTACACCTTC.

The chain employs TRBV2 and TRBJ1-1, with a weak D call TRBD1 (6 bases). V shed 4 bases and J shed 0 bases, with 18 bases lying between them. Germline CDR1 reads SNHLY; CDR2 reads FYNNEI. The CDR3 loop spans 17 amino acids. CDR3 region: CASSGWGQGYMNTEAFF. The CDR3 DNA is TGTGCCAGCAGTGGCTGGGGGCAGGGGTACATGAACACTGAAGCTTTCTTT.

The chain carries TRBV5-1 and TRBJ2-3, with TRBD1 identical over 9 bases. From germline, CDR1 is SGHRS and CDR2 YFSETQ. V lost 3 bases to trimming and J lost 4 bases; unmatched junction nucleotides: 6. This CDR3 comprises 15 residues. The CDR3 region is CASSSGQGNPDTQYF. The CDR3 DNA is TGCGCCAGCAGCTCGGGACAGGGTAACCCAGATACGCAGTATTTT.

The V gene is TRBV6-5, the J gene TRBJ2-7, with D possibly being TRBD1 (5 bases). From germline, CDR1 is MNHEY and CDR2 SVGAGI. V was pared by 5 bases and J by 2 bases, with 16 bases between. There are 15 residues in the CDR3. The CDR3 coding sequence is TGTGCCAGCAGTCGTAGTCGGGCAGGGCCCTACGAGCAGTACTTC. It translates to CASSRSRAGPYEQYF.

The chain carries TRBV10-3 and TRBJ2-1, with unresolved D. CDR3 length: 14 residues. V was shortened by 4 bases and J by 4 bases, with 11 bases between the two germline ends. Per the germline V gene, CDR1 is ENHRY and CDR2 is SYGVKD. The CDR3 DNA reads TGTGCCATCAGTGTTCAACTGCTTTACAATGAGCAGTTCTTC. It translates to CAISVQLLYNEQFF.

As to this clone: The junction and the germline gene differ at one end; a read error may be behind it. The chain recombines TRBV7-9 with TRBJ2-7, with 12 bases lining up with TRBD1. This CDR3 contains 15 residues. Germline-derived CDR1 and CDR2 are SEHNR and FQNEAQ (reference sequence). The CDR3 nucleotides are TGTTCCAGCAGCTCACCCGGGACAGGGGGCGACGAGCAGTACTTC. Residues: CSSSSPGTGGDEQYF.

Here the CDR3 DNA reads TGTGCCAGCAGGAGGTCTGGCGATGAGCAGTTCTTC. Translation gives CASRRSGDEQFF. J is TRBJ2-1 and V is TRBV11-3; D is ambiguous. The ends were cut back, 6 bases at V and 8 bases at J, with 11 bases in the middle. The CDR3 runs to 12 residues. The germline V gene has CDR1 SGHNT and CDR2 YENEEA.

The V gene is TRBV5-1, the J gene TRBJ2-5; a possible D gene is TRBD1 (6 bases). Per germline, CDR1 SGHRS and CDR2 YFSETQ. Trimming took off 4 bases at V and 4 bases at J, with 11 bases between the two ends. The CDR3 sequence is 13 residues long. DNA for the CDR3: TGCGCCAGCAGCCTGACAGGTTTAGAGACCCAGTACTTC. The encoded protein is CASSLTGLETQYF.